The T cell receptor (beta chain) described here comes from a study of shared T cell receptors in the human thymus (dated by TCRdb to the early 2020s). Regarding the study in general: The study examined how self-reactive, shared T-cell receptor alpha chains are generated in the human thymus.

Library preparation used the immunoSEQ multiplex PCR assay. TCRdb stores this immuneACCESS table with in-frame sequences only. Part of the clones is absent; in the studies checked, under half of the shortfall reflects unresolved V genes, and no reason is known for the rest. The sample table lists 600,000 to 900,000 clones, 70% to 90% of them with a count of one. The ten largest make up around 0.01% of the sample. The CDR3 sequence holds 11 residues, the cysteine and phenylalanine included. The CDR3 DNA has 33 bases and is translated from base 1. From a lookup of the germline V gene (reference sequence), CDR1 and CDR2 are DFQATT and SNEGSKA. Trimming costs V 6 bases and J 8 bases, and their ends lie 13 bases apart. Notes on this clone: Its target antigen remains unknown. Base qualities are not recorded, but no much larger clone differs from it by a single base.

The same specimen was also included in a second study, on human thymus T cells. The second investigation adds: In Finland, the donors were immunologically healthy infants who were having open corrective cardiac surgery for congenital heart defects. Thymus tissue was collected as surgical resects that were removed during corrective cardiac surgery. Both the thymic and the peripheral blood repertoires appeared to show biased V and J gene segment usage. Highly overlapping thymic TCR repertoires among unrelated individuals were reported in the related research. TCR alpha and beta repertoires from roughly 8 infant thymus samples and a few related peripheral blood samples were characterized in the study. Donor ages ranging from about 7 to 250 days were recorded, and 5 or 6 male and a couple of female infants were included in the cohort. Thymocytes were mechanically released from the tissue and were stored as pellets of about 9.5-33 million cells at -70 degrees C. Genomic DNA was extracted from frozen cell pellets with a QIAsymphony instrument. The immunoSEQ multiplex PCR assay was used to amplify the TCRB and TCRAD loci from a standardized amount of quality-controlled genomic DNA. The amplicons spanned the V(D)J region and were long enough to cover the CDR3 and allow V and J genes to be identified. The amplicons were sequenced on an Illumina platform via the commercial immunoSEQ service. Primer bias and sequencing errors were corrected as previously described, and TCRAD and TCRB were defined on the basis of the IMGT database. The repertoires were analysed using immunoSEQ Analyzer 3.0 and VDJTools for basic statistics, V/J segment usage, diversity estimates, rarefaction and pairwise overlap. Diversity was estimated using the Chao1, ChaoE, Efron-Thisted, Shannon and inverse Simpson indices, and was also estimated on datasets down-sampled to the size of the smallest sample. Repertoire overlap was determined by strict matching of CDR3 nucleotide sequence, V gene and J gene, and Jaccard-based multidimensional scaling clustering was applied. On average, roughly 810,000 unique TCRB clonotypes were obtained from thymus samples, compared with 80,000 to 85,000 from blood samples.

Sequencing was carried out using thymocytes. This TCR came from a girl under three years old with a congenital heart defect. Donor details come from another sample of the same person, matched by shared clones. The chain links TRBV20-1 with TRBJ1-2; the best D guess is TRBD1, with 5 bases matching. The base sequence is TGCAGTGCCCGGGGGGAATGCGGCTACACCTTC. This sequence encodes CSARGECGYTF.